This T cell receptor beta chain was obtained from a study of identical twins. This clonotype was detected only a few times. MiXCR, applied by TCRdb to the 5' RACE reads, yields one record per CDR3 protein. This sample has about 190,000 distinct CDR3 sequences, with roughly 15% found just once. The CDR3 loop spans 16 amino acids. Unmatched junction bases numbered 4, after V lost 0 bases and J lost 5 bases. CDR1 is SGDLS and CDR2 is YYNGEE in the germline V gene. These data were also filed under a second study, of T cells expressing NK-cell markers. That paper adds: Seropositivity for HCMV was found in seven of the eight sequenced donors, with one seronegative.

This TCR was sampled from a woman between 18 and 29 years old in good health. This chain links TRBV9 with TRBJ2-2, with 10 bases that match TRBD2. The specimen sequenced was CD8+ T cells sorted from blood. CDR3 in amino acids: CASSVAQTSGTGELFF. The CDR3, as DNA: TGTGCCAGCAGCGTAGCACAGACTAGCGGGACCGGGGAGCTGTTTTTT.